This is a list of T cell receptor beta chains from one sample in a study of CD8 T cells in ankylosing spondylitis. TCRdb passed the 5' RACE reads through MiXCR, listing each CDR3 protein once. The sample includes approximately 140,000 distinct CDR3 sequences, roughly 8.8% of them seen just once. Sequenced input: synovial fluid, either unsorted or a sorted T cell fraction (not recorded which). The receptor source for this set is a male donor with ankylosing spondylitis. The CDR3 runs from the conserved cysteine through the conserved F or W. The D gene is left open where the match is weak. Rows may omit the clone size; those that give it use once, few, many or a size class.

D gene: NA; V gene: TRBV29-1; clone size: many; J gene: TRBJ2-2; CDR3 DNA: TGCAGCGTTGCTCCTACGGGGACCGGGGAGCTGTTTTTT; CDR3 protein: CSVAPTGTGELFF
D gene: NA; V gene: TRBV20-1; clone size: many; J gene: TRBJ1-1; CDR3 DNA: TGCAGTGCTAGACTAATGAAGGACAGGAACACTGAAGCTTTCTTT; CDR3 protein: CSARLMKDRNTEAFF
D gene: NA; V gene: TRBV9; clone size: NA; J gene: TRBJ2-1; CDR3 DNA: TGTGCCAGCAGCGTAGGGCCCAACGACGGAAATGAGCAGTTCTTC; CDR3 protein: CASSVGPNDGNEQFF
D gene: TRBD1; V gene: TRBV5-1; clone size: NA; J gene: TRBJ1-1; CDR3 DNA: TGCGCCAGCAGCTGGGGGGACAGGGGAGGGGACACTGAAGCTTTCTTT; CDR3 protein: CASSWGDRGGDTEAFF
D gene: NA; V gene: TRBV7-8; clone size: NA; J gene: TRBJ2-3; CDR3 DNA: TGTGCCAGCAGCTGGGACTTTTCCACAGATACGCAGTATTTT; CDR3 protein: CASSWDFSTDTQYF
D gene: TRBD2; V gene: TRBV6-1; clone size: many; J gene: TRBJ2-5; CDR3 DNA: TGTGCCAGCAGTGAAGGGACTAGCGGGGGGGAGACCCAGTACTTC; CDR3 protein: CASSEGTSGGETQYF
D gene: NA; V gene: TRBV7-2; clone size: few; J gene: TRBJ2-7; CDR3 DNA: TGTGCCAGCAGCTCGAATGACAGACTCCAGTACGAGCAGTACTTC; CDR3 protein: CASSSNDRLQYEQYF
D gene: NA; V gene: TRBV10-3; clone size: many; J gene: TRBJ1-2; CDR3 DNA: TGTGCCATCAGTCCGGCAGGATTATATGGCTACACCTTC; CDR3 protein: CAISPAGLYGYTF
D gene: TRBD1; V gene: TRBV15; clone size: many; J gene: TRBJ1-2; CDR3 DNA: TGTGCCACCAGCAGGGGTGACAGGGACTATGGCTACACCTTC; CDR3 protein: CATSRGDRDYGYTF
D gene: TRBD2; V gene: TRBV20-1; clone size: many; J gene: TRBJ2-3; CDR3 DNA: TGCAGTGCTCCTAGACTAGCGGGAGTAGTAGATACGCAGTATTTT; CDR3 protein: CSAPRLAGVVDTQYF
D gene: NA; V gene: TRBV6-5; clone size: many; J gene: TRBJ2-5; CDR3 DNA: TGTGCCAGCAGTTACCTGGGACGCCAAGAGACCCAGTACTTC; CDR3 protein: CASSYLGRQETQYF